Listed here are 3 T cell receptor beta chains from one sample, sequenced in a study of T cell responses to AZD1222 COVID-19 vaccine (dated by TCRdb to about 2021). Libraries were made using the immunoSEQ multiplex PCR assay. In its TCRdb copy, this immuneACCESS table keeps in-frame sequences only and misses some clones. Where compared with another copy, unresolved V genes explain less than half of these, and the others have no known cause. For this sample there are about 160,000 clones; around 89% appear just once. The ten most abundant clones make up around 4.4% of the sample. The intended sense of this specimen's time point label: about 28 days (+/-7) after the second vaccine dose. The starting material was peripheral blood, obtained 28 days after the second AZD1222 dose. The receptors were gathered from an adult who received the AZD1222 COVID-19 vaccine.

The sample holds a few counts of this clone. The chain joins TRBV24-1 to TRBJ2-3; D not resolved. CDR1 and CDR2 from the germline V gene are KGHDR and SFDVKD. Trimming removed 5 bases from V and 0 bases from J, with 17 bases in between. The CDR3 is 17 amino acids. The chain's CDR3 is CATSVPGRGPSTDTQYF. The CDR3 nucleotides read TGTGCCACCAGTGTCCCGGGCCGCGGACCTAGCACAGATACGCAGTATTTT.

The rearrangement uses TRBV27 and TRBJ2-7, with a possible D match to TRBD1 (6 bases). The V and J ends lost 8 bases and 3 bases respectively, with 17 bases between them. The CDR3 spans 14 residues. Germline values: CDR1 MNHEY, CDR2 SMNVEV (reference sequence). In nucleotides, the CDR3 is TGTGCCAGCGGGAACAGGGAACGGCTCTACGAGCAGTACTTC. It encodes CASGNRERLYEQYF.

The chain carries TRBV6-5 and TRBJ1-6; D is possibly TRBD1 (6 bases). CDR1 is MNHEY and CDR2 is SVGAGI in the germline V gene. This CDR3 comprises 14 residues. The germline V and J ends were trimmed by 8 bases and 6 bases, with 14 bases remaining between them. The CDR3 nucleotides read TGTGCCAGCGGACGCGGGACACCTAATTCACCCCTCCACTTT. Its translation: CASGRGTPNSPLHF.